This is a list of T cell receptor beta chains from one sample in a study of control samples from healthy donors and cancer patients. Clones were sequenced by immunoSEQ multiplex PCR, and TCRdb holds only the in-frame ones, with some missing. The data hold 150,000 to 200,000 clones, with approximately 91% observed a single time. The sample consisted of blood. These receptors came from a woman between 35 and 50 years old in good health. Both conserved end residues are part of each CDR3. The D gene is left open where the match is weak. Clone sizes are given selectively: once, few, many, or a class where the clone is expanded.

V gene: TRBV5-6; clone size: NA; D gene: TRBD1; J gene: TRBJ1-1; CDR3 protein: CASSSIGGGNTEAFF; CDR3 DNA: TGTGCCAGCAGCTCCATAGGGGGCGGGAACACTGAAGCTTTCTTT
V gene: TRBV3-1/TRBV3-2; clone size: NA; D gene: NA; J gene: TRBJ2-7; CDR3 protein: CASSQRGSTYEQYF; CDR3 DNA: TGTGCCAGCAGCCAGAGGGGATCGACCTACGAGCAGTACTTC
V gene: TRBV3-1/TRBV3-2; clone size: NA; D gene: TRBD1; J gene: TRBJ1-2; CDR3 protein: CASSPDRRYGYTF; CDR3 DNA: TGTGCCAGCAGTCCGGACAGGCGGTATGGCTACACCTTC
V gene: TRBV21-1; clone size: NA; D gene: NA; J gene: TRBJ1-4; CDR3 protein: CATLYTGGKLFF; CDR3 DNA: TGTGCCACCCTTTATACAGGGGGAAAACTGTTTTTT
V gene: TRBV6-6; clone size: NA; D gene: NA; J gene: TRBJ2-7; CDR3 protein: CASSYSTGSPNYEQYF; CDR3 DNA: TGTGCCAGCAGTTACTCTACGGGGTCCCCCAACTACGAGCAGTACTTC
V gene: TRBV10-1; clone size: few; D gene: NA; J gene: TRBJ1-1; CDR3 protein: CASSESSPGTGAFF; CDR3 DNA: TGCGCCAGCAGTGAGTCCTCCCCCGGGACGGGAGCTTTCTTT
V gene: TRBV5-4; clone size: NA; D gene: NA; J gene: TRBJ1-5; CDR3 protein: CASSSDPGMDQPQHF; CDR3 DNA: TGTGCCAGCAGCTCAGACCCAGGGATGGATCAGCCCCAGCATTTT
V gene: TRBV5-1; clone size: NA; D gene: NA; J gene: TRBJ2-7; CDR3 protein: CASSRTATYEQYF; CDR3 DNA: TGCGCCAGCAGCCGGACAGCTACCTACGAGCAGTACTTC
V gene: TRBV4-2; clone size: NA; D gene: NA; J gene: TRBJ2-7; CDR3 protein: CASSQVGSGYEQYF; CDR3 DNA: TGTGCCAGCAGCCAAGTGGGGAGTGGCTACGAGCAGTACTTC
V gene: TRBV7-9; clone size: NA; D gene: NA; J gene: TRBJ1-5; CDR3 protein: CASSLGQTDNQPQHF; CDR3 DNA: TGTGCCAGCAGCCTGGGTCAGACCGACAATCAGCCCCAGCATTTT
V gene: TRBV2; clone size: NA; D gene: NA; J gene: TRBJ2-5; CDR3 protein: CASSVLPFRGSDYLQETQYF; CDR3 DNA: TGTGCCAGCAGTGTGCTCCCTTTCCGGGGGAGCGACTACTTACAAGAGACCCAGTACTTC
V gene: TRBV5-1; clone size: NA; D gene: TRBD1; J gene: TRBJ1-5; CDR3 protein: CASSFGTGEPQPQHF; CDR3 DNA: TGCGCCAGCAGCTTTGGGACAGGGGAGCCTCAGCCCCAGCATTTT
V gene: TRBV4-1; clone size: once; D gene: NA; J gene: TRBJ1-3; CDR3 protein: CASSQETVPLVSGNTIYF; CDR3 DNA: TGCGCCAGCAGCCAAGAGACTGTTCCACTCGTCTCTGGAAACACCATATATTTT
V gene: TRBV7-6; clone size: NA; D gene: NA; J gene: TRBJ2-1; CDR3 protein: CASSSGLESSYNEQFF; CDR3 DNA: TGTGCCAGCAGCTCCGGACTGGAGAGCTCCTACAATGAGCAGTTCTTC
V gene: TRBV4-1; clone size: NA; D gene: NA; J gene: TRBJ2-2; CDR3 protein: CASSQEANTGELFF; CDR3 DNA: TGCGCCAGCAGCCAAGAGGCGAACACCGGGGAACTGTTTTTT
V gene: TRBV6-5; clone size: NA; D gene: TRBD1; J gene: TRBJ1-3; CDR3 protein: CASSSGTGRNTIYF; CDR3 DNA: TGTGCCAGCAGTTCCGGGACAGGGAGGAACACCATATATTTT
V gene: TRBV12-3/TRBV12-4; clone size: NA; D gene: NA; J gene: TRBJ1-2; CDR3 protein: CASSSGHYGYTF; CDR3 DNA: TGTGCCAGCAGTTCGGGACACTATGGCTACACCTTC
V gene: TRBV12-3/TRBV12-4; clone size: NA; D gene: NA; J gene: TRBJ1-1; CDR3 protein: CASRLNTEAFF; CDR3 DNA: TGTGCCAGCAGGTTGAACACTGAAGCTTTCTTT
V gene: TRBV6-1; clone size: NA; D gene: TRBD1; J gene: TRBJ1-4; CDR3 protein: CASSEDRVNEKLFF; CDR3 DNA: TGTGCCAGCAGTGAGGACAGGGTTAATGAAAAACTGTTTTTT
V gene: TRBV13; clone size: once; D gene: NA; J gene: TRBJ1-4; CDR3 protein: CASSLNREKLFF; CDR3 DNA: TGTGCCAGCAGCTTAAATCGTGAAAAACTGTTTTTT